This T cell receptor beta chain came from a study of shared clonotypes between healthy human individuals (dated by TCRdb to the early 2020s). A note on the overall study: Two women and a few men aged 18 to 49 years were included in the cohort. Per donor, three plates each were used for CD4 naive and CD4 memory, two for CD8 naive, and one for CD8 memory. To increase sequencing depth and limit assay-specific biases, different laboratories used diverse techniques to prepare libraries and sequence TCR repertoires. To estimate repertoire size and how much clonotypes are shared between individuals, the study performed deep sequencing of blood TCR repertoires from a handful of healthy adults. Each donor's leukapheresis produced roughly between roughly 0.9 and 9 billion PBMCs. General study outcomes and caveats: Sampling was restricted to blood, and TCR repertoires in tissue are likely to differ from TCR repertoires in blood. Incomplete sequencing was indicated by rarefaction of sorted-subset datasets, despite the large sequencing depth. Because the study included a small number of donors, the genetic and exposure-history diversity represented was limited. Pairwise subsampling indicated that sequencing depth was expected to affect the degree of clonotype sharing among donors. Compared with non-shared clonotypes, the clonotypes found in all four sorted-subset donors had higher generation probabilities. Approximately 5% of naive CD4, around 3.6% of naive CD8, approximately 2% of memory CD4, and around 0.42% of memory CD8 clonotypes were shared across a few donors. Larger estimated clonotype richness was generally found for naive subsets than for memory subsets.

Using the deep immunoSEQ assay, TCR CDR3 regions were amplified from genomic DNA by multiplex PCR. Genomic DNA extracted from each cell subset was distributed evenly over all wells of several immunoSEQ 96-well plates, and each plate served as one replicate. For sorted subsets, about 0.2 ug genomic DNA, equal to tens of thousands of T cell genomes, was loaded into each replicate PCR. Purified libraries were measured with a Qubit 3.0 fluorometer, size-checked on a Bioanalyzer 2100, and measured again with the KAPA Library Quantification kit. Every immunoSEQ 96-well plate was sequenced on a dedicated single-read 150-cycle Illumina NextSeq 550 flow cell. From the authors' description of their analysis: Because the immunoSEQ output held only junctional sequences and lacked quality scores, the filtering could not match the filtering applied to full-length reads. To assign V/J genes and CDR3, sequences were annotated using PyIR, a Python wrapper for IgBLAST v1.9, with IMGT germline references. Reads were filtered out if the reads had weak V/J assignments (E-value above 1e-6), no CDR3, stop codons, out-of-frame junctions, or ambiguous translated residues. V3J clonotypes were defined as sequences sharing an identical inferred V gene, J gene, and CDR3 amino acid sequence. Percentage overlap between repertoires was calculated by dividing the number of shared unique clonotypes by the size of the smaller repertoire. Three approaches were used to assess repertoire richness: RTK rarefaction, the Chao1 estimator, and Recon v2.1 estimates of unobserved clonotypes. Generation probabilities were computed with OLGA for all TCRbeta clonotypes obtained by the gDNA method from a few donors. The table comes from immuneACCESS by way of TCRdb, which keeps in-frame sequences with V and J called. Part of the clones is missing from these tables; in studies checked, under half for an unresolved V gene and the rest for unknown reasons. The D gene and trimming were derived from the DNA, and the V and J assignments and clone size from that table. For this sample there are more than 2,000,000 clones; 90% to 95% appear just once. Clones ranked in the top ten supply around 0.15% of the sample.

The donors were healthy, HIV-negative adults who had no recently reported acute infections or vaccinations. Every donor was a Caucasian adult living in Nashville, Tennessee, USA. CD4+ T cells were enriched through magnetic negative selection, after which naive cells were positively selected on CD45RA and the remaining negative fraction served as the memory subset. After blood collection by leukapheresis, PBMCs were isolated using Ficoll-Histopaque density gradient centrifugation and then cryopreserved in the vapor phase of liquid nitrogen. Analytical flow cytometry was used to check the purity and quantity of each magnetically sorted T cell population. From each sorted fraction, genomic DNA was isolated and quantified by UV absorbance on a Nanodrop 2000c. Of note for this clone: Its target antigen remains unknown. No quality values exist for individual bases; no much larger clone is one base distant.

The cysteine opens and the phenylalanine closes a CDR3 of 15 amino acids. Of all the DNA, just the CDR3 is kept, 45 bases in frame from base 1. Relative to germline, V is 2 bases shorter and J is 0 bases shorter, with 10 bases between their ends. The germline V gene specifies WSHSY as CDR1 and SAAADI as CDR2. The sequence is built from TRBV10-2 and TRBJ1-2; a tentative D match to TRBD1 spans 5 bases. The sequence derives from a man between 18 and 29 years old in good health. The sample consisted of naive CD4+ T cells sorted from blood. Sample cell subset or site, as interpreted from the label and publication: CD45RA+ positively selected. The nucleotide sequence is given as TGCGCCAGCAGTGAGGGGGACGGAGCTAACTATGGCTACACCTTC. It specifies CASSEGDGANYGYTF.